Each of the 7 T cell receptor beta chains below was sequenced from the same sample in a study of response to subunit inactivated influenza vaccine. TCRdb re-called the RT-PCR reads with MiXCR, one entry per CDR3 protein. The data show more than 550,000 distinct CDR3 sequences, with about 11% seen just once and 11% held by the top ten. A further study also used this sample, focusing on T cells expressing NK-cell markers. Turning to that study: What made the TCR beta cDNA was 5'RACE template switching with UMIs.

The sequencing used PBMCs from blood, collected on the day of vaccination. These receptors all stem from a man between 45 and 60 years old who received an inactivated influenza vaccine.

This clonotype was seen many times. This rearrangement joins TRBV10-3 to TRBJ2-3, with TRBD2 matching over 9 bases. Looked up from germline, CDR1 is ENHRY and CDR2 is SYGVKD. With V trimmed by 5 bases and J by 6 bases, 6 bases remained unmatched. This CDR3 is 14 amino acids long. In DNA, the CDR3 is TGTGCCATCAGTAGTAGCGGGGGAGCGGATACGCAGTATTTT. Protein product: CAISSSGGADTQYF.

This clonotype was found a few times. V is TRBV5-1 and J is TRBJ2-2, with 12 bases fitting TRBD2. Germline V gene lookup returns CDR1 SGHRS and CDR2 YFSETQ. The junction had 6 bases not matched to a gene; V was cut back by 4 bases and J by 5 bases. This CDR3 has 16 residues. CDR3 DNA: TGCGCCAGCAGCCCACTGACTAGCGGGAGAACCGGGGAGCTGTTTTTT. This codes for CASSPLTSGRTGELFF.

This clonotype was detected only a few times. The chain links TRBV29-1 to TRBJ2-4; D not resolved. Germline lookup yields CDR1 SQVTM and CDR2 ANQGSEA. The CDR3 length is 14 residues. V was shortened by 3 bases and J by 0 bases, with 9 bases between the two germline ends. CDR3 amino acids: CSVETRLAKNIQYF. CDR3 sequence (DNA): TGCAGCGTTGAGACCCGGTTAGCCAAAAACATTCAGTACTTC.

This clonotype came up many times. This rearrangement joins TRBV4-2 to TRBJ2-4; D might be TRBD1 or TRBD2, each matching 6 bases. Germline V gives CDR1 LGHNA, CDR2 YNFKEQ. CDR3 size: 14 residues. V lost 4 bases and J 6 bases, leaving 13 bases between the germline ends. The CDR3 DNA sequence: TGTGCCAGCAGCCTCGGGGGCTCCCGAAACATTCAGTACTTC. It yields the protein CASSLGGSRNIQYF.

Only a few counts were recorded for this clonotype. V gene TRBV29-1 combines with J gene TRBJ2-3, with 9 bases matching TRBD2. Germline trimming cut 6 bases from V and 1 base from J; bases unmatched to any gene: 5. CDR1 SQVTM and CDR2 ANQGSEA come from the germline V gene. This CDR3 spans 14 amino acids. DNA for the CDR3: TGCAGCGTCTCCCGGACTAGCGGCACAGATACGCAGTATTTT. It is translated as CSVSRTSGTDTQYF.

This clonotype was counted a few times. CDR3 loop: CATRGGNEQFF. For the CDR3, the DNA is TGTGCCACAAGGGGGGGAAATGAGCAGTTCTTC. This chain connects TRBV28 to TRBJ2-1; D is perhaps TRBD2 (7 bases). The V end lost 10 bases, the J end lost 7 bases, and 11 bases lay between the germline ends. The CDR3 is 11 residues long. Looked up from germline, CDR1 is MDHEN and CDR2 is SYDVKM.

This clonotype was seen at least ten times. The V and J genes are TRBV5-1 and TRBJ2-5, with D perhaps assigned TRBD1 or TRBD2 (6 bases each). The CDR3 loop spans 16 amino acids. The V and J ends lost 5 bases and 2 bases respectively, with 19 bases between them. Germline V gene data show CDR1 as SGHRS and CDR2 as YFSETQ. CDR3 residues: CASRTRGGQNQETQYF. The CDR3 coding sequence is TGCGCCAGCAGGACGCGGGGTGGACAGAATCAAGAGACCCAGTACTTC.